These T cell receptor beta chains were read from a single sample in a study of T cells in Graves' hyperthyroidism and ophthalmopathy. TCRdb re-derived calls from the multiplex PCR reads in MiXCR, one entry per CDR3 protein. The data hold around 600,000 distinct CDR3 sequences, with about 14% observed a single time. The source material was blood. These receptors were collected from a woman between 50 and 59 years old with Graves' ophthalmopathy. The CDR3 runs from the conserved cysteine through the conserved F or W. A D gene is named only where the DNA matches it firmly. Size is stated for part of the rows, as once, few or many counts, or as a class when the clone is expanded.

length	V	J	size	D	DNA	CDR3
14	TRBV7-9	TRBJ2-7	many	TRBD2	TGTGCCAGCAGCCGCCGGGAGGCACACAACGAGCAGTACTTC	CASSRREAHNEQYF
16	TRBV28	TRBJ1-5	few	.	TGTGCCAGCAGATACCTCACAGGACTCAGCAATCAGCCCCAGCATTTT	CASRYLTGLSNQPQHF
17	TRBV5-6	TRBJ1-4	.	.	TGTGCCAGCAGCTTGGACATAGATGGAGGGGTTCGGGAAAAACTGTTTTTT	CASSLDIDGGVREKLFF
14	TRBV5-8	TRBJ2-5	.	TRBD1	TGTGCCAGCAGCCGTGGACAGGGGGTAGAGACCCAGTACTTC	CASSRGQGVETQYF
16	TRBV12-3/TRBV12-4	TRBJ2-3	many	TRBD2	TGTGCCAGCAGTTCTCCTAGCGGGAGGAGCACAGATACGCAGTATTTT	CASSSPSGRSTDTQYF
12	TRBV7-2	TRBJ2-7	many	.	TGTGCCAGCAGCTTAGCCACATACGAGCAGTACTTC	CASSLATYEQYF
13	TRBV7-3	TRBJ2-7	many	TRBD1	TGTGCCAGCAGCACAGACAGGGGTTACGAGCAGTACTTC	CASSTDRGYEQYF
15	TRBV28	TRBJ2-7	many	TRBD2	TGTGCCAGCAGTTTACCTTGGACTAGCGAGGGCGAGCAGTACTTC	CASSLPWTSEGEQYF
15	TRBV5-1	TRBJ2-5	.	TRBD1	TGCGCCAGCAGATATGGGACAGGGGGGATGGAGACCCAGTACTTC	CASRYGTGGMETQYF
15	TRBV9	TRBJ2-5	many	TRBD2	TGTGCCAGCAGTCCTAGCGGGAGGGCCGGAGAGACCCAGTACTTC	CASSPSGRAGETQYF
15	TRBV7-9	TRBJ2-1	few	TRBD2	TGTGCCAGCAGCTTCGGGGGAGGGAAGTACAATGAGCAGTTCTTC	CASSFGGGKYNEQFF
15	TRBV28	TRBJ2-7	many	TRBD2	TGTGCCAGCAGTTCAGGACTAGCGGGAGTTTCCGAGCAGTACTTC	CASSSGLAGVSEQYF
14	TRBV20-1	TRBJ2-1	.	TRBD1	TGCAGTGCTGCTTACAGGGGGCACGACGTCGGGCAGTTCTTC	CSAAYRGHDVGQFF
16	TRBV18	TRBJ2-3	.	TRBD2	TGTGCCGGCTCACCACCTAGCGGGAGTGGGACAGATACGCAGTATTTT	CAGSPPSGSGTDTQYF
14	TRBV28	TRBJ2-5	many	.	TGTGCCAGCAGTTTGTTCGCGCGGGCAGAGACCCAGTACTTC	CASSLFARAETQYF
15	TRBV6-2/TRBV6-3	TRBJ2-5	few	.	TGTGCCAGCAGTTACCAACGGACAGTTGTGGAGACCCAGTACTTC	CASSYQRTVVETQYF
13	TRBV28	TRBJ2-7	many	.	TGTGCCAGCAGTCCGGACGGACACTACGAGCAGTACTTC	CASSPDGHYEQYF
12	TRBV6-1	TRBJ1-2	.	TRBD1	TGTGCCACGACAGGGGGCATGAGTGGCTACACCTTC	CATTGGMSGYTF
16	TRBV30	TRBJ1-2	few	TRBD1	TGTGCCTGGATCGACCTTTCCGGGACAGGGTATCTTGGCTACACCTTC	CAWIDLSGTGYLGYTF
15	TRBV12-3/TRBV12-4	TRBJ1-1	many	TRBD1	TGTGCCAGCAGTGGACAGGGGGCAATAAACACTGAAGCTTTCTTT	CASSGQGAINTEAFF
15	TRBV12-3/TRBV12-4	TRBJ1-4	few	.	TGTGCCAGTACAGCGAGTTCCCGGGTCCATGAAAAACTGTTTTTT	CASTASSRVHEKLFF
13	TRBV14	TRBJ2-1	few	.	TGTGCCAGCAGCCAAGAATTGTTGGGTGAGCAGTTCTTC	CASSQELLGEQFF
14	TRBV27	TRBJ1-6	.	.	TGTGCCAGCAGTTTTAACAGTTTTAATTCACCCCTCCACTTT	CASSFNSFNSPLHF
14	TRBV19	TRBJ1-4	.	TRBD1	TGTGCCAGTAGGGGACAGGGGATAGCTGAAAAACTGTTTTTT	CASRGQGIAEKLFF
14	TRBV9	TRBJ1-1	many	.	TGTGCCAGCAGCGTAGCCACTATGAACACTGAAGCTTTCTTT	CASSVATMNTEAFF
14	TRBV19	TRBJ2-1	.	.	TGTGCCAGTAGTGCTACAGGAGGTTTGAATGAGCAGTTCTTC	CASSATGGLNEQFF
15	TRBV7-6	TRBJ2-1	few	TRBD2	TGTGCCAGCAGCTTAGGTGGGACTAGCGGTTATGAGCAGTTCTTC	CASSLGGTSGYEQFF
14	TRBV28	TRBJ2-1	.	TRBD2	TGTGCCAGCAGTCCCGGGACTAGCGGGACGAGCGAGTTCTTC	CASSPGTSGTSEFF
17	TRBV20-1	TRBJ1-2	few	.	TGCAGTGCTAGAGATCGTTTTGGGGACCGTACTAACTATGGCTACACCTTC	CSARDRFGDRTNYGYTF